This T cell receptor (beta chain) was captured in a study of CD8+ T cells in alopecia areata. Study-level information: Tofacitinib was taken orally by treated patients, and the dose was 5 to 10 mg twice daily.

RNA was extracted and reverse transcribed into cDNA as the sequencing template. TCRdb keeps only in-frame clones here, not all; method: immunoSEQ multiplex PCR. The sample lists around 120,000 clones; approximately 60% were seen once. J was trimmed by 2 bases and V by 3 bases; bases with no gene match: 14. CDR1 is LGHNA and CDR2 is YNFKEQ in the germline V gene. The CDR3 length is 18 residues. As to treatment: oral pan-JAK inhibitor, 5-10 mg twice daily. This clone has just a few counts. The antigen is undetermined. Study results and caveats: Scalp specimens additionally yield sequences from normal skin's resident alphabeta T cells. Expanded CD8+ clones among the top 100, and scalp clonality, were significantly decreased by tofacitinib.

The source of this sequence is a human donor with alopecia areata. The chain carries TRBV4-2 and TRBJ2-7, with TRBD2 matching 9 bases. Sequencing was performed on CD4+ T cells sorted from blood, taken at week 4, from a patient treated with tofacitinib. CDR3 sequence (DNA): TGTGCCAGCAGCCATCCATTGGGGATGGCGGGGGGGCCCTACGAGCAGTACTTC. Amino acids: CASSHPLGMAGGPYEQYF.